This T cell receptor (beta chain) was captured by sequencing in a study of blood T cell repertoires in COVID-19. V was trimmed by 2 bases and J by 7 bases, leaving 14 bases between them. The CDR3 totals 14 residues. Germline CDR1 and CDR2: SNHLY and FYNNEI. Cohorts were determined from participant-reported clinical history. TCRdb's copy holds only in-frame clones and misses some; the assay was immunoSEQ multiplex PCR. The sample lists about 220,000 clones, 82% occurring once. Sequencing input: PBMCs or T cells enriched from blood (not recorded which). The chain uses TRBV2 and TRBJ1-1; D might be TRBD1 (5 bases). The TCR originated in a woman aged 55-75 years who had recovered from COVID-19. In DNA form, the CDR3 reads TGTGCCAGCAGTGAACGACAGAAAGTGGTTGAAGCTTTCTTT. Amino acids: CASSERQKVVEAFF.